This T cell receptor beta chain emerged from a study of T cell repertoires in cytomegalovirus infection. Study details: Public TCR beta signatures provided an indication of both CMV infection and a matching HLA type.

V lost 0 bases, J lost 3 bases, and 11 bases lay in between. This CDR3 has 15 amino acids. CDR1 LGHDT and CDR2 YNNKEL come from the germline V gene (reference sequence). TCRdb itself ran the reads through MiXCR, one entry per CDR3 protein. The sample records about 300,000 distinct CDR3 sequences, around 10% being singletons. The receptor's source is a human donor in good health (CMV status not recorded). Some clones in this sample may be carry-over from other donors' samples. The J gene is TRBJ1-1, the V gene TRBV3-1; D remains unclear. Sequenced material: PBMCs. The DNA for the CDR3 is TGTGCCAGCAGCCAAGATATCGGACGGTACACTGAAGCTTTCTTT. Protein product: CASSQDIGRYTEAFF.